This entry lists 4 T cell receptor beta chains sequenced from one sample in a study of neurological immune-mediated disorders. TCRdb fed the 5' RACE reads into MiXCR, producing one record per CDR3 protein. The table lists 11,000 to 15,000 distinct CDR3 sequences, 10% of them singletons, with roughly a quarter in the top ten. Sequencing was done on a sample of PBMCs. These receptors were obtained from a woman aged 40 to 55 in good health.

At least ten counts were recorded for this clonotype. The chain employs TRBV6-1 and TRBJ1-6; 7 bases are a match to TRBD1. Germline CDR1 and CDR2: MNHNS and SASEGT. This CDR3 comprises 13 residues. Trimming removed 4 bases from V and 9 bases from J; junction bases left unmatched: 3. This chain's CDR3 is CASSGQGLSPLHF. The CDR3 bases are TGTGCCAGCAGTGGACAGGGACTTTCACCCCTCCACTTT.

This clonotype was observed many times. V gene TRBV20-1 combines with J gene TRBJ2-5; 11 positions match TRBD2. The germline V gene encodes CDR1 DFQATT and CDR2 SNEGSKA (reference sequence). V gave up 5 bases and J gave up 2 bases; unmatched junction bases: 4. The CDR3 covers 14 residues. For the CDR3, the DNA is TGCAGTGCTGTGGGACTAGCGGTACAAGAGACCCAGTACTTC. This codes for CSAVGLAVQETQYF.

This clonotype was found many times. V and J are TRBV7-2 and TRBJ2-7; 10 positions match TRBD2. Germline values: CDR1 SGHTA, CDR2 FQGNSA. CDR3 length equals 17 residues. V was pared by 2 bases and J by 2 bases, with 9 bases of the junction left unmatched. DNA of the CDR3: TGTGCCAGCAGCTTACTTAGCGGGGGGCCTCTACCCTACGAGCAGTACTTC. Translation: CASSLLSGGPLPYEQYF.

The table lists this clonotype with many counts. The chain employs TRBV11-2 and TRBJ1-4; maybe TRBD1 (6 bases). V dropped 5 bases and J dropped 0 bases, with 16 bases sitting between them. CDR3 length: 17 residues. In germline, CDR1 is SGHAT, CDR2 FQNNGV. CDR3 residues: CASSPGTWTTTNEKLFF. In DNA, the CDR3 is TGTGCCAGCAGCCCGGGGACATGGACCACAACTAATGAAAAACTGTTTTTT.